The T cell receptor (beta chain) under discussion was sequenced for a study of control samples from healthy donors and cancer patients. V was cut by 3 bases and J by 5 bases, with 13 bases left in between. This CDR3 contains 15 residues. The germline V gene encodes CDR1 MDHEN and CDR2 SYDVKM. Only one count was recorded for this clone. Repertoires were generated with immunoSEQ multiplex PCR, while TCRdb's copy carries only in-frame clones and drops some. The sample holds about 98,000 clones, roughly four fifths seen once. The chain uses TRBV28 and TRBJ1-4; tentatively, D is TRBD1 (6 bases). The sequenced sample consisted of blood. This clonotype originated in a man between 60 and 75 years old in good health. Here the CDR3 reads CASSLGGRRNEKLFF. The CDR3 DNA is TGTGCCAGCAGTTTGGGGGGGCGGAGGAATGAAAAACTGTTTTTT. The entire variable domain, with the rest obtained from reference TRBV28 and TRBJ1-4, is as follows: DVKVTQSSRYLVKRTGEKVFLECVQDMDHENMFWYRQDPGLGLRLIYFSYDVKMKEKGDIPEGYSVSREKKERFSLILESASTNQTSMYLCASSLGGRRNEKLFFGSGTQLSVL.